The 4 T cell receptor beta chains reported below all come from one sample, sequenced in a study of response to subunit inactivated influenza vaccine. TCRdb fed the RT-PCR reads into MiXCR, producing one record per CDR3 protein. The table records more than 150,000 distinct CDR3 sequences, around 9% of them present only once. Sample: non-naive T cells sorted from PBMCs, taken on the day of vaccination. The source is a man in his forties or fifties who received an inactivated influenza vaccine.

This chain uses TRBV10-3 with TRBJ2-7, with no clear D. The V gene lost 5 bases and the J gene lost 0 bases, with 14 bases spanning the gap. Per germline, CDR1 ENHRY and CDR2 SYGVKD. This CDR3 is 15 amino acids long. The CDR3 coding sequence is TGTGCCATCAGTCCAAGCCTTAGGAACTCCTACGAGCAGTACTTC. It encodes CAISPSLRNSYEQYF.

This clonotype was recorded a few times. The chain employs TRBV4-2 and TRBJ2-1; D may match TRBD1 or TRBD2 (5 bases each). The CDR3 spans 16 residues. CDR1 is LGHNA, CDR2 YNFKEQ, per germline. Deletions cut 0 bases from V and 4 bases from J, with 13 bases between. The CDR3 DNA sequence: TGTGCCAGCAGCCAAGATCGACAGAGGGGATACAATGAGCAGTTCTTC. It encodes CASSQDRQRGYNEQFF.

This clonotype was detected ten times or more. The genes are TRBV10-2 and TRBJ2-1; D call uncertain. Germline values: CDR1 WSHSY, CDR2 SAAADI. The CDR3 spans 14 residues. The ends were cut back, 4 bases at V and 3 bases at J, with 10 bases in the middle. This CDR3 is CASSGVVNYNEQFF. CDR3 coding DNA: TGCGCCAGCAGTGGGGTAGTCAACTACAATGAGCAGTTCTTC.

The chain links TRBV30 to TRBJ2-3, with D possibly TRBD1 on 7 matching bases. Germline V gives CDR1 GTSNPN, CDR2 SVGIG (reference sequence). This CDR3 has 16 residues. The V end lost 2 bases, the J end lost 2 bases, and 17 bases lay between the germline ends. CDR3 nucleotides: TGTGCCTGGAGTTCGGGGGACAGTTTCCTCACAGATACGCAGTATTTT. Translation gives CAWSSGDSFLTDTQYF.